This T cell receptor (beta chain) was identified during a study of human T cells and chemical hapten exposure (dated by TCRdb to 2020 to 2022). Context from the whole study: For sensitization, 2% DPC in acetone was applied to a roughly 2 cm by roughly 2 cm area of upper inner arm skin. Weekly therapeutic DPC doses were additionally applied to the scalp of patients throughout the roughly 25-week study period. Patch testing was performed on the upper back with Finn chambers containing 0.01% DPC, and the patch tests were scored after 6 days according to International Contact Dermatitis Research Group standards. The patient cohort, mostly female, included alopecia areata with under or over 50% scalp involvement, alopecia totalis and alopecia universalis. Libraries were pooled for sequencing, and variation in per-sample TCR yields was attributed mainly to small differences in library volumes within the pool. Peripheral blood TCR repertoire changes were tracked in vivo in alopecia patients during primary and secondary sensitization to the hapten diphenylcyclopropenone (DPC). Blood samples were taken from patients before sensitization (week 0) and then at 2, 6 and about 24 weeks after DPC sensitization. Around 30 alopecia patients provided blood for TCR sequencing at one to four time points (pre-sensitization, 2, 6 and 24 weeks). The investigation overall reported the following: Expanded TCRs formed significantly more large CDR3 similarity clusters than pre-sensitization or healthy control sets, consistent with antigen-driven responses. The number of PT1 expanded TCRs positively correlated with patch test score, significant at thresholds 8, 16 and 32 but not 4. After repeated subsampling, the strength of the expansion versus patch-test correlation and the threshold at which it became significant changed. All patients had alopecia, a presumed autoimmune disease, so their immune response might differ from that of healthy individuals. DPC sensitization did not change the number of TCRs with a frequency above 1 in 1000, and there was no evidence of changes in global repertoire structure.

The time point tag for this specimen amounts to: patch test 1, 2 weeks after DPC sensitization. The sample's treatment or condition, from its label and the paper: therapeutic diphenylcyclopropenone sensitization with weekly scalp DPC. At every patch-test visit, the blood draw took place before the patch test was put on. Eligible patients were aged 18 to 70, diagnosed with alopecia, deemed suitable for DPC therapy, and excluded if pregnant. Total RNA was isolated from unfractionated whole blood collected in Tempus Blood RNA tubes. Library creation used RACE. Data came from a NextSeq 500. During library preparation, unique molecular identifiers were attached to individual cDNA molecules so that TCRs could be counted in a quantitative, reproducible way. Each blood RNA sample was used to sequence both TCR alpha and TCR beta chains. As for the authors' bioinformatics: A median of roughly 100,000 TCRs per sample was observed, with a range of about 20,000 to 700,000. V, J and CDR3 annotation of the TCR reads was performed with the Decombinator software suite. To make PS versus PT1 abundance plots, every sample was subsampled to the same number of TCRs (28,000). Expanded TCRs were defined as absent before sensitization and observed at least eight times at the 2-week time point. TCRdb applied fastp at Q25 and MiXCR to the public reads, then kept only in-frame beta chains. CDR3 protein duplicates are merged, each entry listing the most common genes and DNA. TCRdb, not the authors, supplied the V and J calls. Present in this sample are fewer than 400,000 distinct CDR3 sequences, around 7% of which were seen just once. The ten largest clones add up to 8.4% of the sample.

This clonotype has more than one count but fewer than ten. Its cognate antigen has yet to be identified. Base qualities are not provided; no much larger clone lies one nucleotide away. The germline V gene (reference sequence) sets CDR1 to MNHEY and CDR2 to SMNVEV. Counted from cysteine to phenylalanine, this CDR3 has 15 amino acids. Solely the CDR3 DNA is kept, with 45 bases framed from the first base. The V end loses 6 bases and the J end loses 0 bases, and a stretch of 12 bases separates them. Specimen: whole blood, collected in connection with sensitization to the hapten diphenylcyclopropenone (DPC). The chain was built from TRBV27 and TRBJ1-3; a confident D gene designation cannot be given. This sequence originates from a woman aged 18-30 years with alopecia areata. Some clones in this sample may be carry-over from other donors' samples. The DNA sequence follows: TGTGCCAGCAGACCCTTGACAAACTCTGGAAACACCATATATTTT. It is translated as CASRPLTNSGNTIYF.